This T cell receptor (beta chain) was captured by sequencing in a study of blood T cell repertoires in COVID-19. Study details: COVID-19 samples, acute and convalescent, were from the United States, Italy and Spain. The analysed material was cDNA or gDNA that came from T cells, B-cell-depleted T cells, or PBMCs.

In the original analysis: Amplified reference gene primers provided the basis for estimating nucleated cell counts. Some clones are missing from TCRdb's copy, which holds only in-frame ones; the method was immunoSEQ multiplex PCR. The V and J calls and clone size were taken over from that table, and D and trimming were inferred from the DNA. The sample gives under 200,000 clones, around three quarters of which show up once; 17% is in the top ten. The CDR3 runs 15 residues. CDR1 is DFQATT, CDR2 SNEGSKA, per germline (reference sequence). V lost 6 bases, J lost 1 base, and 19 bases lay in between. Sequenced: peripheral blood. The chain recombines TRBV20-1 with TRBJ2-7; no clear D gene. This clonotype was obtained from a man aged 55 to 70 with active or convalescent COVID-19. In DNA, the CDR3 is TGCAGTGCCAGTAATCCGGAGCTCGGATCCTACGAGCAGTACTTC. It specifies CSASNPELGSYEQYF.